This T cell receptor beta chain is drawn from a study of regulatory dendritic cells for organ transplantation. Across the whole study: Dendritic cell cultures received LPS on day 6.

Sorted subsets were CFSE-labeled and cultured approximately 5 days with allogeneic dendritic cells. Naive CD45RA+ and memory CD45RO+ CD4+ or CD8+ T cells were FACS-sorted. In the case of this clone: Its antigen remains unknown.

Looked up from germline, CDR1 is MNHEY and CDR2 is SVGAGI. This CDR3 is 13 amino acids long. Deletions cut 0 bases from V and 3 bases from J, with 5 bases between. The protocol was immunoSEQ multiplex PCR, while the TCRdb copy is restricted to in-frame clones and leaves out a portion. The sample consists of 12,000 or so clones, 74% of them appearing once. Regarding the study as a whole: Mature dendritic cells appeared to drive more memory CD8+ clonal expansion than regulatory ones. Naive T cells showed high diversity, memory cells less, memory CD8+ least.

The sequencing sample was made of naive CD4+ T cells from blood cultured with regulatory dendritic cells. Specified subset: CD45RA+ naive T cells. This receptor was obtained from a human donor in good health. The V and J genes are TRBV6-5 and TRBJ1-2; maybe TRBD1 (5 bases). The CDR3, as DNA: TGTGCCAGCAGTTACTCCAGGGACTATGGCTACACCTTC. Translation gives CASSYSRDYGYTF.